Listed below are T cell receptor beta chains from one sample, sequenced in a study of blood T cell repertoires in COVID-19. The repertoire was sequenced with immunoSEQ multiplex PCR; TCRdb's copy has only in-frame clones and lacks some. The sample contains some 300,000 clones, roughly nine tenths of which appear only once. Sequencing was done on a sample of PBMCs or T cells enriched from blood (not recorded which). All receptors come from a middle-aged woman who had recovered from COVID-19. Both conserved end residues are part of each CDR3. The order of the fields is CDR3 DNA, CDR3 protein, D gene, J gene, V gene, clone size. A D gene is named only where the DNA matches it firmly. Clone size is stated in some rows and not others, as once, few, many or a class when expanded.

CDR3 DNA: TGTGCCAGCAGCAAAAACCGCGGGAATCAGCCCCAGCATTTT
CDR3 protein: CASSKNRGNQPQHF
D gene: .
J gene: TRBJ1-5
V gene: TRBV21-1
clone size: .

CDR3 DNA: TGTGCCAGCAGCCAAGATTATGGGGGGGCGCGCACTGAAGCTTTCTTT
CDR3 protein: CASSQDYGGARTEAFF
D gene: .
J gene: TRBJ1-1
V gene: TRBV3-1/TRBV3-2
clone size: .

CDR3 DNA: TGTGCCAGCAGTGAAGCTCCGAGCTCCTATAATTCACCCCTCCACTTT
CDR3 protein: CASSEAPSSYNSPLHF
D gene: .
J gene: TRBJ1-6
V gene: TRBV6-1
clone size: .

CDR3 DNA: TGCGCCAGCAGTCAGGTGGGACAGCCCTACGAGCAGTACTTC
CDR3 protein: CASSQVGQPYEQYF
D gene: TRBD1
J gene: TRBJ2-7
V gene: TRBV23-1
clone size: .

CDR3 DNA: TGTGCCGCCGGTAGAGGAGGGCGCTATGGCTACACCTTC
CDR3 protein: CAAGRGGRYGYTF
D gene: .
J gene: TRBJ1-2
V gene: TRBV6-5
clone size: once

CDR3 DNA: TGTGCCAGCTCACCGGACAGGGAGGGGCAGTACTTC
CDR3 protein: CASSPDREGQYF
D gene: .
J gene: TRBJ2-7
V gene: TRBV18
clone size: .

CDR3 DNA: TGTGCCAGCTCCATCATGGGAGTACCGAATGAAAAACTGTTTTTT
CDR3 protein: CASSIMGVPNEKLFF
D gene: .
J gene: TRBJ1-4
V gene: TRBV18
clone size: .

CDR3 DNA: TGCGCCAGCAGCCTGACAGGGTTGGGGGCCACTGAAGCTTTCTTT
CDR3 protein: CASSLTGLGATEAFF
D gene: TRBD1
J gene: TRBJ1-1
V gene: TRBV4-1
clone size: .

CDR3 DNA: TGCAGCGTTCGTGGGGCGTTGCCCGGGGAGCTGTTTTTT
CDR3 protein: CSVRGALPGELFF
D gene: .
J gene: TRBJ2-2
V gene: TRBV29-1
clone size: .

CDR3 DNA: TGTGCCAGCACCGAGGGACAGACTAACTATGGCTACACCTTC
CDR3 protein: CASTEGQTNYGYTF
D gene: TRBD1
J gene: TRBJ1-2
V gene: TRBV9
clone size: .

CDR3 DNA: TGTGCCAGCAGCCAAGATCGGGGGGATAGCTATGGCTACACCTTC
CDR3 protein: CASSQDRGDSYGYTF
D gene: .
J gene: TRBJ1-2
V gene: TRBV3-1/TRBV3-2
clone size: .

CDR3 DNA: TGTGCCAGCAGCTTAACGCTTGGAGCGGGAGCGAACACCGGGGAGCTGTTTTTT
CDR3 protein: CASSLTLGAGANTGELFF
D gene: TRBD2
J gene: TRBJ2-2
V gene: TRBV7-3
clone size: .

CDR3 DNA: TGTGCCAGCAGCGCGTGGGGGCGAGGCCCAGATACGCAGTATTTT
CDR3 protein: CASSAWGRGPDTQYF
D gene: .
J gene: TRBJ2-3
V gene: TRBV9
clone size: .

CDR3 DNA: TGTGCCAGCAGTGAATGGGGACTCCAAACCAATGAGCAGTTCTTC
CDR3 protein: CASSEWGLQTNEQFF
D gene: .
J gene: TRBJ2-1
V gene: TRBV25-1
clone size: .

CDR3 DNA: TGTGCCACGCAGAGAGGGACAGAGAAAACTGGGGCCAACGTCCTGACTTTC
CDR3 protein: CATQRGTEKTGANVLTF
D gene: TRBD1
J gene: TRBJ2-6
V gene: TRBV15
clone size: .

CDR3 DNA: TGCGCCAGCAGTGAGTCTCTTGTTTCTTCTGGGAATCAGGGTTTCGCTGAAGCTTTCTTT
CDR3 protein: CASSESLVSSGNQGFAEAFF
D gene: .
J gene: TRBJ1-1
V gene: TRBV10-1
clone size: .

CDR3 DNA: TGCAGTGCTAGTTCCGCAGAAATGAACACTGAAGCTTTCTTT
CDR3 protein: CSASSAEMNTEAFF
D gene: .
J gene: TRBJ1-1
V gene: TRBV20-1
clone size: .

CDR3 DNA: TGTGCGAACCAAGCGGCTCCCTCCTACGAGCAGTACTTC
CDR3 protein: CANQAAPSYEQYF
D gene: .
J gene: TRBJ2-7
V gene: TRBV10-3
clone size: .

CDR3 DNA: TGTGCTAGTGGACACAATCAGCCCCAGCATTTT
CDR3 protein: CASGHNQPQHF
D gene: .
J gene: TRBJ1-5
V gene: TRBV12-5
clone size: few

CDR3 DNA: TGTGCCAGCAGCCAATCGGGGGCCGGGGAGCTGTTTTTT
CDR3 protein: CASSQSGAGELFF
D gene: .
J gene: TRBJ2-2
V gene: TRBV3-1/TRBV3-2
clone size: .

CDR3 DNA: TGTGCCAGCAGTGAAGTCCCAGGGGGGATGGCTTTCTTT
CDR3 protein: CASSEVPGGMAFF
D gene: TRBD1
J gene: TRBJ1-1
V gene: TRBV2
clone size: .

CDR3 DNA: TGCGCCAGCAGCCCCGTAGGGGGTTTAGGCAATCAGCCCCAGCATTTT
CDR3 protein: CASSPVGGLGNQPQHF
D gene: .
J gene: TRBJ1-5
V gene: TRBV5-1
clone size: .

CDR3 DNA: TGTGCCAGCGGTTCGAGCCATTACGAGCAGTACTTC
CDR3 protein: CASGSSHYEQYF
D gene: .
J gene: TRBJ2-7
V gene: TRBV27
clone size: few